This TCR beta chain was found in a study of shared clonotypes between healthy human individuals. Looking at the study overall: CD4 naive and memory got three plates each, CD8 naive two, CD8 memory one.

The material for each subset, its genomic DNA, was split evenly across several immunoSEQ plates. TCRdb's copy holds only in-frame clones and misses some; the assay was immunoSEQ multiplex PCR. The sample includes some 380,000 clones, roughly 96% of them seen just once. Every donor, a Caucasian adult, lived in Nashville, Tennessee. Study conclusions and caveats: A few donors showed sharing of approximately 5% of naive CD4 clonotypes.

Germline V CDR1 and CDR2: SGHRS, YFSETQ. The CDR3 loop spans 13 amino acids. V gave up 0 bases and J gave up 1 base, with 4 bases separating them. As for this clone: The antigen is not known.

The source is a man aged 30-40 years in good health. Material: memory CD8+ T cells sorted from blood. Subset noted: CD45RO+ cells pooled with CCR7-negative TemRA cells. The chain couples TRBV5-1 to TRBJ1-1; unclear D gene. Written as DNA, the CDR3 is TGCGCCAGCAGCTTGGGCCCGAACACTGAAGCTTTCTTT. Encoded protein: CASSLGPNTEAFF.